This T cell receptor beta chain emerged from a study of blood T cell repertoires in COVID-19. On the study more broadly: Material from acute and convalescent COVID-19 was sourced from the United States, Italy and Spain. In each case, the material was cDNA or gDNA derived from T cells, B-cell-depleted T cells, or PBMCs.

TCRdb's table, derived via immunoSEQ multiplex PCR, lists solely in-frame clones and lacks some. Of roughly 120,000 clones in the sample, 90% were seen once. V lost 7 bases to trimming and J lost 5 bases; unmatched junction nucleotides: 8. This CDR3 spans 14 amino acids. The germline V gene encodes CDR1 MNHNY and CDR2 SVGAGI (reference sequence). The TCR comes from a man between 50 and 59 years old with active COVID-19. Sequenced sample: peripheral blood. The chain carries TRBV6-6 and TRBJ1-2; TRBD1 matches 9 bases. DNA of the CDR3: TGTGCCAGCACTTTAGAGGGACAGGGATATGGCTACACCTTC. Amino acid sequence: CASTLEGQGYGYTF.